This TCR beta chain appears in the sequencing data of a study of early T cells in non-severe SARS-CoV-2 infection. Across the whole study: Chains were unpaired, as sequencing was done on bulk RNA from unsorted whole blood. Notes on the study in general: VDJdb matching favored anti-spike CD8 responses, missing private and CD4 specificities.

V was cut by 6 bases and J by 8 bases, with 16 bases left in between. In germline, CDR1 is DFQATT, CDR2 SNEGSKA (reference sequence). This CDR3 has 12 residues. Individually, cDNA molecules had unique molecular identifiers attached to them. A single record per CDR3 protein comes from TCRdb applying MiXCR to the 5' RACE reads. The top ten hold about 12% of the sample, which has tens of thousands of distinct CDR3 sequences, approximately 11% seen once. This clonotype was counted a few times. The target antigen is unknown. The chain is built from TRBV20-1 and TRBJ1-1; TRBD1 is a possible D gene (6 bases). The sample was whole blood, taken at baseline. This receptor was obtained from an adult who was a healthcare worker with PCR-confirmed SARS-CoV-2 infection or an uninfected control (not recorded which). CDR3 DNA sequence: TGCAGTGCCATCCCCGAGGGGGGAGAAGCTTTCTTT. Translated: CSAIPEGGEAFF.